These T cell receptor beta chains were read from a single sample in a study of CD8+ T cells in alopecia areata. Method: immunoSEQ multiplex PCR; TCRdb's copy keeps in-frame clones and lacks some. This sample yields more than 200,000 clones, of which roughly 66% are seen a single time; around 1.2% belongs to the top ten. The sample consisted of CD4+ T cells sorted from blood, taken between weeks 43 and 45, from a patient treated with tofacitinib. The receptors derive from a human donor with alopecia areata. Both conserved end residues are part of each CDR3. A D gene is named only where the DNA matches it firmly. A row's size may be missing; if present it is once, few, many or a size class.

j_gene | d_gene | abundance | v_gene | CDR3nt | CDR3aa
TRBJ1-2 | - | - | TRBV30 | TGTGCCTCCTCGGGACCTACCGGCTACACCTTC | CASSGPTGYTF
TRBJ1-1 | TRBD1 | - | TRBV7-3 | TGTGCCAGCAGCCTACAGGGGGGGAACACTGAAGCTTTCTTT | CASSLQGGNTEAFF
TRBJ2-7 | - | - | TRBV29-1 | TGCAGCGGTCAGCAGGGTCACCCAAACTACGAGCAGTACTTC | CSGQQGHPNYEQYF
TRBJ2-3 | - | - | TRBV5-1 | TGCGCCAGCAGCTTGGACGGGGGGCGCGCAGATACGCAGTATTTT | CASSLDGGRADTQYF
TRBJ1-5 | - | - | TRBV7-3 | TGTGCCAGCAGCTTGCAGGGAAGCCTTGGCAATCAGCCCCAGCATTTT | CASSLQGSLGNQPQHF
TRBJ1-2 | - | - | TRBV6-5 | TGTGCCAGCAGTATCGGGACGGTGGGAAGTGGCTACACCTTC | CASSIGTVGSGYTF
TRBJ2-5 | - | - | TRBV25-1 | TGTGCCAGCAAGGGAGAGTTCGAGACCCAGTACTTC | CASKGEFETQYF
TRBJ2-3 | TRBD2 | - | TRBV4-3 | TGCGCCAGCAGCCAAAACGGGGGGGATACGCAGTATTTT | CASSQNGGDTQYF
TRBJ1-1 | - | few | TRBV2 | TGTGCCAGCAGTAAGTTAGGGACGACCCTGAACACTGAAGCTTTCTTT | CASSKLGTTLNTEAFF
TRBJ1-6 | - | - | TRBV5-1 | TGCGCCAGCAGCTTTACAACGAGCGGGGATTCACCCCTCCACTTT | CASSFTTSGDSPLHF
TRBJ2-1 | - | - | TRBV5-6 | TGTGCCAGCACCCTGGTTGGGGGGGGGCTTGGCAATGAGCAGTTCTTC | CASTLVGGGLGNEQFF
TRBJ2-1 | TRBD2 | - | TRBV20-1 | TGCAGTGCTAGGGCCGGGACTAGGAATATCTTC | CSARAGTRNIF
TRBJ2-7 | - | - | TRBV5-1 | TGCGCCAGCAGCTTGGTGGGGTCCTACGAGCAGTACTTC | CASSLVGSYEQYF
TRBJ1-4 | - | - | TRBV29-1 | TGCAGCGTCTCCCCGGTTCTTAACGAAAAACTGTTTTTT | CSVSPVLNEKLFF
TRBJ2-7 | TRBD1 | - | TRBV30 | TGTGCCTGGAAGGGGACAGGGAGATACGAGCAGTACTTC | CAWKGTGRYEQYF
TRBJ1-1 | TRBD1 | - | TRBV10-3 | TGTGCCATCAGAGTAACAGGGGACACTGAAGCTTTCTTT | CAIRVTGDTEAFF
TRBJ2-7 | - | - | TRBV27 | TGTGCCAGCAGTGCTGAGCAGTACTTC | CASSAEQYF
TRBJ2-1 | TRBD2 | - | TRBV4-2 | TGTGCCAGCAGCAGAGACCCGGGGGGGCCGAATGAGCAGTTCTTC | CASSRDPGGPNEQFF
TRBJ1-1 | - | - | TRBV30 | TGTGCCTGGAGTGTATTCGGGTCTCAAGCTTTCTTT | CAWSVFGSQAFF
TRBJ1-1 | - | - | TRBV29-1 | TGCAGCGCGGGTCACACTGAAGCTTTCTTT | CSAGHTEAFF
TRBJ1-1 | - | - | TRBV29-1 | TGCAGCGCGACAGGCCCGAACACTGAAGCTTTCTTT | CSATGPNTEAFF
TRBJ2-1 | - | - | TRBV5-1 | TGCGCCAGCAGCTTGGCGCTCCCTCGGGATGAGCAGTTCTTC | CASSLALPRDEQFF
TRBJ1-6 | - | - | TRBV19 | TGTGCCAGCAGGACCCACAATAATTCACCCCTCCACTTT | CASRTHNNSPLHF
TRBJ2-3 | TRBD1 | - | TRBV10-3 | TGTGCCATCAGTGCGAAGGACAGGGGTACAGATACGCAGTATTTT | CAISAKDRGTDTQYF
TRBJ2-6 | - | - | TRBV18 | TGTGCCAGCTCACCACCGGTAGGGGCTGGGGCCAACGTCCTGACTTTC | CASSPPVGAGANVLTF
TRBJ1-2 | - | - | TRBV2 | TGTGCCAGCAGTGATAAGGGGTATGACTATGGCTACACCTTC | CASSDKGYDYGYTF
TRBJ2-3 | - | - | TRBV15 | TGTGCCACCAGCAGAGGAGTGTCGCAGACTTACACAGATACGCAGTATTTT | CATSRGVSQTYTDTQYF
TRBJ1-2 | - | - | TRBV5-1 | TGCGCCAGCAGCTTAGGTCACGCCGGCTATGGCTACACCTTC | CASSLGHAGYGYTF
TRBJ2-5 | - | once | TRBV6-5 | TGTGCCAGCACCCCGGCGGGTCCCCAAGAGACCCAGTACTTC | CASTPAGPQETQYF
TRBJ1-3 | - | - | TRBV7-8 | TGTGCCAGCAGCTGGGAAAGTTATGGAAACACCATATATTTT | CASSWESYGNTIYF
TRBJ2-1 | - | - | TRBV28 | TGTGTCACGGGGGCCAATCCCAATGAGCAGTTCTTC | CVTGANPNEQFF
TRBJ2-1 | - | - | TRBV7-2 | TGTGCCAGCAGCTTAGGTTGGGGCTATGAGCAGTTCTTC | CASSLGWGYEQFF
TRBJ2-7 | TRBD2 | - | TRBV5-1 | TGCGCCAGCAGCTTGGCCTTAGCGGGGGTAGACGAGCAGTACTTC | CASSLALAGVDEQYF
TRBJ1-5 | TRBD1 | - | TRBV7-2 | TGTGCCAGCAGCTTGGGACAGAGCAATCAGCCCCAGCATTTT | CASSLGQSNQPQHF
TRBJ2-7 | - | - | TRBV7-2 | TGTGCCAGCAGCATAGGGCAGGTTGACTACGAGCAGTACTTC | CASSIGQVDYEQYF
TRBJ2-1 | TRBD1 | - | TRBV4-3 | TGCGCCAGCAGCCAAGGGGACAGGGGCTACAATGAGCAGTTCTTC | CASSQGDRGYNEQFF
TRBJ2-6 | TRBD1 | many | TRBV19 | TGTGCCAGTAGTGTTCCCGGACAGGCCAGCTCTGGGGCCAACGTCCTGACTTTC | CASSVPGQASSGANVLTF